This T cell receptor (beta chain) comes out of a study of control samples from healthy donors and cancer patients. CDR3 size: 15 residues. V was cut by 8 bases and J by 2 bases, with 16 bases left in between. Germline loops: CDR1 MNHEY, CDR2 SMNVEV (reference sequence). Produced via immunoSEQ multiplex PCR; TCRdb's table is partial and in-frame only. The sample holds 120,000 to 150,000 clones; about 91% are singletons and the top ten take about 3%. The source is a man aged 25 to 45 in good health. This chain links TRBV27 with TRBJ1-5, with a tentative D call TRBD1 (6 bases). The specimen was blood. The CDR3 bases are TGTGCCAGCGAGGATCAGGGGAGGGGCAATCAGCCCCAGCATTTT. This translates into CASEDQGRGNQPQHF.